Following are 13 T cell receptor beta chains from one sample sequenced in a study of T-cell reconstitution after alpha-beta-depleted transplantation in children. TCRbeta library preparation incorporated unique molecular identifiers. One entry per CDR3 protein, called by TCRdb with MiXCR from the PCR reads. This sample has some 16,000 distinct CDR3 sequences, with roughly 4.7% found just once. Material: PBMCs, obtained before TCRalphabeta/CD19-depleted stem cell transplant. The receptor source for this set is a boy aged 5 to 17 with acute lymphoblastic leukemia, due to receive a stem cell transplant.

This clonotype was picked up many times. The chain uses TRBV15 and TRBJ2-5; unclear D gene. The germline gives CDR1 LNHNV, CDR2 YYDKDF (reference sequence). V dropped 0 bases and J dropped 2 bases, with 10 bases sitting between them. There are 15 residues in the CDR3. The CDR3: CATSRDRFSQETQYF. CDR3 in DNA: TGTGCCACCAGCAGAGATAGGTTCAGTCAAGAGACCCAGTACTTC.

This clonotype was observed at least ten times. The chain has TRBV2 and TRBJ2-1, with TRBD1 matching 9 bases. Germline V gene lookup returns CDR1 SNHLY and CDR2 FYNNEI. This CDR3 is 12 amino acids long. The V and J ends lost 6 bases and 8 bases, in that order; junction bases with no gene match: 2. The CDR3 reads CASRGTGYEQFF. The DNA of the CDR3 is TGTGCCAGCAGGGGGACAGGGTATGAGCAGTTCTTC.

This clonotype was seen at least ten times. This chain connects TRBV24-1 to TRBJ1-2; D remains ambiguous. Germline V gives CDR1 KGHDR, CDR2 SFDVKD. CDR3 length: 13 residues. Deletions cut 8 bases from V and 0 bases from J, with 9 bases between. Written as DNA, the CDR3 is TGTGCCACCAATGGCTTCCCTAACTATGGCTACACCTTC. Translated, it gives CATNGFPNYGYTF.

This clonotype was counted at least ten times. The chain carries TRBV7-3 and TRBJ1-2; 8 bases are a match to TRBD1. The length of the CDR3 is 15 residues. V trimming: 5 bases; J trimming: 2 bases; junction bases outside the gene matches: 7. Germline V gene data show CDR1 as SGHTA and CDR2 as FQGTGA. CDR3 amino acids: CASSPNQGANYGYTF. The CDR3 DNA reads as TGTGCCAGCAGCCCAAACCAGGGGGCCAACTATGGCTACACCTTC.

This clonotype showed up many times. CDR3 in DNA: TGTGCCAGCAGTTTAGGGGGTATGCGGGGTGGCTACACCTTC. Translation gives CASSLGGMRGGYTF. This rearrangement joins TRBV28 to TRBJ1-2; D possibly corresponds to TRBD1 (5 bases). The CDR3 has 14 residues. The germline V gene encodes CDR1 MDHEN and CDR2 SYDVKM. V shed 2 bases and J shed 7 bases, with 14 bases lying between them.

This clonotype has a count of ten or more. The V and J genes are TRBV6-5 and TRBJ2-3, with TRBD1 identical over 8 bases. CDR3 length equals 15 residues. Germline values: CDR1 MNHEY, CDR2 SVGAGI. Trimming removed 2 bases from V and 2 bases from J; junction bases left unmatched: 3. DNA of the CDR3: TGTGCCAGCAGTTACCCGACAGGGGACACAGATACGCAGTATTTT. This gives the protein CASSYPTGDTDTQYF.

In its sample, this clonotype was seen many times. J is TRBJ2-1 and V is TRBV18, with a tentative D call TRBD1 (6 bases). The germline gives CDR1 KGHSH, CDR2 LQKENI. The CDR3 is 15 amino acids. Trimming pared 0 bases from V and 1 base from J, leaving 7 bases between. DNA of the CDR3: TGTGCCAGCTCACCACCCAGGGGATCCTACAATGAGCAGTTCTTC. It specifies CASSPPRGSYNEQFF.

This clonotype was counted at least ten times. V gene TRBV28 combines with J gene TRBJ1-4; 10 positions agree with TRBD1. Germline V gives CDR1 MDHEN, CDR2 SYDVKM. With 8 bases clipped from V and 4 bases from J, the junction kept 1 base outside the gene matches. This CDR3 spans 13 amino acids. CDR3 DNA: TGTGCCAGCCGGGACAGGGGTAATGAAAAACTGTTTTTT. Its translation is CASRDRGNEKLFF.

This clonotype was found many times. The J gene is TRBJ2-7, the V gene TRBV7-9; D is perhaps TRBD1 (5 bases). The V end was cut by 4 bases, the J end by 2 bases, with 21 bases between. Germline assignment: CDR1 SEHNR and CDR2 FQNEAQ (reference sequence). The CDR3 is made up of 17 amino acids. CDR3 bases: TGTGCCAGCAGCTATGGGTGGGGCAACTCTAGAACCTACGAGCAGTACTTC. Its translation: CASSYGWGNSRTYEQYF.

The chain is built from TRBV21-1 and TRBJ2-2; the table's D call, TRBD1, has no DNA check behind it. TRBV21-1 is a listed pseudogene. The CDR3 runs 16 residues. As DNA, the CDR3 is TGTGCCATCAGCCCCGGCTACCACAGGGGCACCGGGGAGCTGTTTTTT. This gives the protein CAISPGYHRGTGELFF.

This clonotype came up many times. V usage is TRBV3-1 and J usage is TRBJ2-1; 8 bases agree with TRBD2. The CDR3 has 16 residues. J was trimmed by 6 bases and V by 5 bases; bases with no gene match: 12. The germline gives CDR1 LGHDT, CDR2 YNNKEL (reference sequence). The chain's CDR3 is CASSGRVAGPSNEQFF. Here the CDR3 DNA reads TGTGCCAGCAGCGGACGGGTAGCGGGACCCAGCAATGAGCAGTTCTTC.

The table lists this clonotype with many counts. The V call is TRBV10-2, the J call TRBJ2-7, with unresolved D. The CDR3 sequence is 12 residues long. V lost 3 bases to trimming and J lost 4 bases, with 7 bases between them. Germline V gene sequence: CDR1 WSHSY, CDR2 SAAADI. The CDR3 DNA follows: TGCGCCAGCAGTGATAGGTCTTACGAGCAGTACTTC. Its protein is CASSDRSYEQYF.

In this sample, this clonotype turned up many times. The CDR3 DNA is TGTGCCAGCAGGACATCCGGGACACCCTCTGGAAACACCATATATTTT. Protein: CASRTSGTPSGNTIYF. V usage is TRBV12-3 or TRBV12-4 and J usage is TRBJ1-3; a weak D match, TRBD1 (6 bases). This CDR3 region has 16 residues. Trimming shortened V by 6 bases and J by 0 bases, and 15 bases separated the two germline ends.